This T cell receptor beta chain was captured in a study of blood T cell repertoires in COVID-19. On the study more broadly: The origin of the acute and convalescent COVID-19 samples was the United States, Italy and Spain. PBMCs, B-cell-depleted T cells, or T cells were the source of the cDNA or gDNA that made up the material.

Authors' processing steps: Researchers report that nucleated cell counts were estimated from reference gene primer amplification. Libraries were prepared by immunoSEQ multiplex PCR; TCRdb keeps only in-frame clonotypes and omits some of them. V, J and clone size were drawn from that table, and D and trimming were deduced from the DNA. This table has 40,000 or so clones, about 85% appearing once. The germline gives CDR1 SGHRS, CDR2 YFSETQ. The length of the CDR3 is 15 residues. V was pared by 5 bases and J by 2 bases, with 7 bases of the junction left unmatched. The origin of this receptor is a human donor in a cohort sampled during active COVID-19. The chain employs TRBV5-1 and TRBJ2-5; TRBD2 agrees at 9 bases. Sequenced sample: peripheral blood. CDR3 nucleotide sequence: TGCGCCAGCAGTTTTAGCGGGGGAGAACAAGAGACCCAGTACTTC. Protein sequence: CASSFSGGEQETQYF.